This T cell receptor (beta chain) was found in a study of cytomegalovirus exposure and HLA in healthy donors (dated by TCRdb to the late 2010s). About the study as a whole: According to an earlier analysis of several hundred of the donors, some 170 million T cells yielded 117 million unique TCR beta sequences and about 300 Gb of sequence data. Among 350 to 400 genotyped donors of the cohort, an average of approximately 250,000 unique TCR beta nucleotide sequences were sequenced per donor, around 18% of them non-productive. In a later genetic analysis, genome-wide SNP genotypes for about three fifths of the roughly 670 donors were used, and that subset was treated as a discovery cohort. Using immunosequencing, the study profiled T cell repertoires from approximately 700 subjects and related those repertoires to cytomegalovirus serostatus. An early release that covered roughly 600 HLA-typed donors contained approximately 300 gigabases of sequencing data and 70 million to 100 million unique TCR sequences. A later analysis re-examined previously published TCR beta repertoires from roughly 720 donors and added high-resolution HLA genotyping to investigate patterns of TCR occurrence. Donor age, sex, ethnicity and CMV serostatus were collected together with the repertoire data. HLA typing covered class I and class II loci at four-digit resolution. To decide whether each TCR beta V gene segment behaved as functional or pseudogenic, an earlier analysis of nearly 600 of the donors relied on high-throughput TCR beta sequencing. High-throughput TCR immunosequencing, statistical association of individual TCRs with disease status, and machine learning were combined to predict cytomegalovirus infection status. The number of donors typed differed by locus, with about 620-630 for A, B, C, DRB1 and DQB1, roughly 550 for DQA1, 606 for DPA1, and approximately 470 for DPB1. A handful of DR-DQ haplotypes were handled as single units for association and clustering because linkage in the cohort was strong. In the later analysis, no new phenotypic data were used to find candidate immune exposures; instead, reliance was placed on TCR beta sequences and their occurrence across donors. The study aimed to test whether signatures of past pathogen exposure could be identified by cataloging public T cell receptors. Besides the first cohort of hundreds of subjects, a separate validation cohort made up of about 120 different subjects was used. All discovery cohort repertoires had been generated on a single sequencing platform. The genetic ancestry cluster associated with self-reported Caucasian donors included around four fifths of the 300 to 450 genotyped donors. The investigation overall reported the following: Most CMV-associated TCR beta chains appeared to be HLA-restricted in a later analysis, and the HLA associations seemed to be driven largely by CMV exposure. A cluster of highly shared sequence variants was judged likely to represent a technical artifact of the sequencing pipeline. Cytomegalovirus status was reported to be diagnosed by the classifier with high specificity and sensitivity in both the original and validation cohorts. According to a later analysis, parvovirus B19, influenza, CMV and Epstein-Barr virus appeared linked to several top co-occurrence clusters. A further reported finding was that TCR beta sequences accurately predicted the HLA-A and HLA-B alleles for most subjects in the first cohort. The presence/absence analyses assumed that sequencing depth was roughly uniform across donors, and that assumption may not be true. V-gene and J-gene trimming of TCR beta chains was associated with a missense DCLRE1C variant in a later genetic analysis, and the association was replicated in an independent cohort. Compared with the roughly 710-donor mean, donors in an Asian-associated ancestry cluster had fewer N-insertions in productive TCRs, according to a later genetic analysis. Most TCR sequences were observed very rarely across donors, whereas some public TCRs were present in many individuals. The study gave a list of under 200 TCR beta chains associated with cytomegalovirus. Because counts were too low, seventeen rarely observed V segments, including chromosome 9 orphons, were excluded from the earlier analysis of some 590 of the donors. In a later analysis, HLA-associated TCR beta chains showed more clonal expansion and lower generation probabilities than non-associated chains that were equally common. In a later analysis, TCR association rates were found to vary across HLA loci, with the most associated TCRs seen for DRB1 alleles and the fewest for HLA-C alleles. Linkage disequilibrium might explain the correlated functional status among segregating V segments, but an unknown experimental factor could not be ruled out. For the cohort, immune exposure information was limited to CMV serostatus. In vitro tests confirmed that three of the cytomegalovirus-associated TCR beta chains recognize cytomegalovirus antigens. When HLA alleles, especially DR and DQ, strongly co-occurred, TCR associations were difficult to assign to individual alleles. Because HLA typing was missing for some donors at each locus, association tests included only the typed subset. Some IMGT-functional V segments, including TRBV6-2 and TRBV6-3, could not be distinguished by the 87-base-pair reads and were therefore excluded. Broadly in line with IMGT annotations, most TCR beta V segments showed up in productive rearrangements about 87% or about 30% of the time in an earlier analysis of 450 to 750 of the donors. Specific HLA alleles were associated with 15,000 to 20,000 TCR beta sequences at a false discovery rate of 0.05 in a later analysis. Only TCR beta chains were sequenced in this cohort, and the absence of alpha or paired-chain data limited detectable features. According to the authors, the approach could potentially be generalized to other disease states and immunological phenotypes.

The cohort consisted of approximately 670 healthy bone marrow donors. At the time of sampling, every cohort member was nominally healthy, though immune exposures that went unrecorded were likely present. The donor tested CMV seronegative and was one of the 352 seronegative cohort members. Every donor gave a peripheral blood sample, and the peripheral blood mononuclear cells from that sample were used for TCR beta sequencing. Genomic DNA was extracted from the blood cell samples with the Qiagen DNeasy Blood Extraction Kit. This clone was seen a single time. No cognate antigen has been identified for it. Qualities for individual bases were not recorded, and no much larger clone is one base off. Libraries were made using the immunoSEQ multiplex PCR assay. For the multiplex PCR, a mixture combining 60 forward primers for TCR Vbeta segments and 13 reverse primers for TCR Jbeta segments was used. The CDR3 region of rearranged TCR beta genes was amplified from genomic DNA by a multiplex PCR assay. On the Illumina HiSeq System, the amplified TCR beta libraries were sequenced as 87-base-pair reads. Per the authors' processing: A later analysis counted about 80 million unique TCR beta chains across the 550 to 800 repertoires, and around 9.9 million of these chains were shared by at least two donors. To remove PCR and sequencing errors, raw reads were error-corrected and collapsed into unique sequences using a nearest-neighbor algorithm that merged closely related sequences. To assign V, D and J gene segments, CDR3 sequences were aligned to IMGT reference sequences. For a sequence to be retained, a match of at least six nucleotides to both a V gene segment and a J gene segment was required. A rearrangement counted as productive if the CDR3 had no stop codons and remained in frame with V and J, and every other rearrangement counted as non-productive. Following IMGT convention, CDR3 was defined as the stretch from the second conserved V-encoded cysteine to the conserved J-encoded phenylalanine. Sequences without an unambiguous match to a single V gene segment were excluded from the earlier analysis of about 600 of the donors. In an earlier analysis of several hundred of the donors, V segments were called functional above 56.7% productive rearrangements and were called segregating when the between-donor standard deviation exceeded 5%. A statistical classification framework was built for diagnosing cytomegalovirus status from the catalog of TCR beta chain sequences. In a later analysis, TCR nucleotide sequences were compared against IMGT/GENE-DB human TR gene sequences so that V and J genes could be assigned. The TCRdist pipeline was used in a later analysis to assign CDR3 sequences and most-parsimonious VDJ recombination scenarios. In a later analysis, each TCR beta chain was defined by its CDR3 amino acid sequence together with its V-gene family, and reads without a unique V-gene family were excluded. As a way to deal with suspected cross-contamination and a sequencing artifact, a later analysis dropped 450 to 600 nucleotide sequences that were highly shared and had low generation probability. In a later analysis, a clonal expansion index was calculated for each public chain from normalized within-repertoire ranks of inferred template counts. In a later analysis, generation probabilities were computed using a VDJ recombination model fitted to out-of-frame rearrangements, and the results were checked against IGoR. In a later analysis, hypergeometric tests were used to score TCR-TCR, TCR-HLA and TCR-CMV co-occurrence, with a repertoire-size bias correction applied to TCR pairs. In a later analysis, false discovery rates were estimated by permuting HLA or CMV assignments 20 times. In a later analysis, co-occurring TCRs were grouped with DBSCAN, and TCRdist sequence similarity was added when clustering was performed within HLA-allele-positive subsets. Repertoires with fewer than 30,000 or more than 120,000 public chains, plus five repertoires with anomalous nucleotide sharing, were excluded from co-occurrence clustering. TCRdb retrieved this table from immuneACCESS and kept in-frame rearrangements only. Not all clones are present; in checked studies, unresolved V genes account for under half, and no reason is known for the remainder. That table is the source of V, J and clone size, and D and trimming were worked out from the DNA. Across this sample there are about 200,000 clones, with approximately 78% seen only once. The ten largest clones add up to about 1.7% of the sample.

Between the V and J ends, shortened by 3 bases and 2 bases respectively, the junction contains 21 bases. The CDR3, cysteine through phenylalanine, is 18 amino acids long. The CDR3 DNA has 54 bases and is translated from base 1. CDR1 LNHNV and CDR2 YYDKDF were looked up in the germline V gene (reference sequence). The sequence was obtained from a woman under 30 in good health and CMV-seronegative. The chain was built from TRBV15 and TRBJ2-3; possibly the D gene is TRBD2, per 11 matching bases. The sample comprised PBMCs. The DNA reads TGTGCCACCAGCAGGGACAGGGGGACTAGCGGCTTCACAGATACGCAGTATTTT. It codes for CATSRDRGTSGFTDTQYF.